This T cell receptor (beta chain) was retrieved from a study of OX40 agonist ivuxolimab in advanced cancers. TCRdb's table, derived via immunoSEQ multiplex PCR, lists solely in-frame clones and lacks some. Among approximately 80,000 clones listed, over 80% were seen once. This clone was recorded once. Its antigen is not known. Broader study findings: Averaging showed that CD8+ T cells had more expanded clones than CD4+ did. Clones of CD4+ and CD8+ blood T cells grew by week 6 at doses of 0.1 to 3.0 mg/kg.

Peripheral blood came from all dose cohorts at three timepoints. Germline V gene data show CDR1 as LNHDA and CDR2 as SQIVND (reference sequence). V lost 6 bases to trimming and J lost 8 bases, with 14 bases between them. The CDR3 runs to 13 residues. Sample: CD4+ or CD8+ T cells sorted from blood, taken in a trial of the OX40 agonist ivuxolimab. This rearrangement joins TRBV19 to TRBJ2-1; D gene ambiguous. The receptor's source is an adult with an advanced solid tumor such as melanoma, head and neck, liver or kidney cancer. Here the CDR3 DNA reads TGTGCCAGTAGCCCCCCGCGCTATCATGAGCAGTTCTTC. It is translated as CASSPPRYHEQFF.